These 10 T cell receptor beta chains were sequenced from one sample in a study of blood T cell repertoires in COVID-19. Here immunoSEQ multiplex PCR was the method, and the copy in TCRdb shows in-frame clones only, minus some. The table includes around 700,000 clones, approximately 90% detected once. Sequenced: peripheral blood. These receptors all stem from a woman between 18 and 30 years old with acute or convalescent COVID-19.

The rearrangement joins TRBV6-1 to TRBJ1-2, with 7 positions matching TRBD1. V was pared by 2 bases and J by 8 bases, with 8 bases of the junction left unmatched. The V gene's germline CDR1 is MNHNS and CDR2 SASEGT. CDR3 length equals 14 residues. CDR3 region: CASSEPSSGGGYTF. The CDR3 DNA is TGTGCCAGCAGTGAACCTTCGTCAGGGGGAGGCTACACCTTC.

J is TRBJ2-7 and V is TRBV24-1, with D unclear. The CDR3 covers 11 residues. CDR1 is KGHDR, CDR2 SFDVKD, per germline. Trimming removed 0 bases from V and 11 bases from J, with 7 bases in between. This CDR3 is CATSDLGRKYF. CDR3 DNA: TGTGCCACCAGTGATTTGGGCAGGAAGTACTTC.

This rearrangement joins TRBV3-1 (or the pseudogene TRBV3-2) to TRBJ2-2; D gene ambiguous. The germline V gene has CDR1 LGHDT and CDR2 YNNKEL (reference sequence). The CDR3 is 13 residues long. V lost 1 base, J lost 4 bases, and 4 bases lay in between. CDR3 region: CASSQGATGELFF. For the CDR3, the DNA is TGTGCCAGCAGCCAAGGAGCCACCGGGGAGCTGTTTTTT.

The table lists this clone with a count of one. In nucleotides, the CDR3 is TGTGCCAGCAGCGCAGGGGACCGCAATCAGCCCCAGCATTTT. As protein: CASSAGDRNQPQHF. The chain combines TRBV9 with TRBJ1-5; D possibly corresponds to TRBD1 (6 bases). Trimming cost V 3 bases and J 2 bases, with 9 bases left between them. The CDR3 is 14 residues long. From germline, CDR1 is SGDLS and CDR2 YYNGEE.

The CDR3 loop is CASATRQETQYF. CDR3 bases: TGTGCCAGCGCTACTAGACAAGAGACCCAGTACTTC. The chain has TRBV2 and TRBJ2-5; TRBD2 might be the D (5 bases). The CDR3 contains 12 residues. The germline V and J ends were trimmed by 8 bases and 2 bases, with 9 bases remaining between them. Germline CDR1 is SNHLY and CDR2 is FYNNEI.

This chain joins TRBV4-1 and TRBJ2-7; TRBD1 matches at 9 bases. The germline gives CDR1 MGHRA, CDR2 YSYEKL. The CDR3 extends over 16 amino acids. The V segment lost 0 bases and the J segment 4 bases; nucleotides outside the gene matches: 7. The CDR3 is CASSQDPRDREYEQYF. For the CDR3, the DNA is TGCGCCAGCAGCCAAGACCCCCGGGACAGGGAGTACGAGCAGTACTTC.

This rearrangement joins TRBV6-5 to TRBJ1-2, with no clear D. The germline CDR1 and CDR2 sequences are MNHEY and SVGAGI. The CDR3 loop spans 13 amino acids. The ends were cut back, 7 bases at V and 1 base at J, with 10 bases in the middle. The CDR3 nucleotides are TGTGCCAGCATGGGCAGATTTAACTATGGCTACACCTTC. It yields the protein CASMGRFNYGYTF.

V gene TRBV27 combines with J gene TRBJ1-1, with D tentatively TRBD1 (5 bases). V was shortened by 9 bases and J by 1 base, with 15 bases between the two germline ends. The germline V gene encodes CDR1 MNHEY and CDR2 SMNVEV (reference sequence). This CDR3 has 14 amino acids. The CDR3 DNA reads TGTGCCAGTGCCGAGACAGAGCGGAACACTGAAGCTTTCTTT. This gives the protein CASAETERNTEAFF.

Here the CDR3 reads CASSGDRGNYGYTF. The CDR3 DNA follows: TGTGCCAGCAGCGGGGACAGGGGGAACTATGGCTACACCTTC. V and J are TRBV5-5 and TRBJ1-2; TRBD1 aligns across 11 bases. This CDR3 spans 14 amino acids. Germline V gene data show CDR1 as SGHKS and CDR2 as YYEKEE (reference sequence). V shed 4 bases, J shed 2 bases, and the junction held 1 base outside the gene matches.

CDR3 in amino acids: CASSSFDRDGGYTF. The DNA of the CDR3 is TGCGCCAGCAGCTCCTTCGACAGGGATGGTGGCTACACCTTC. The chain is built from TRBV5-1 and TRBJ1-2; 7 bases line up with TRBD1. Germline CDR1 and CDR2: SGHRS and YFSETQ. J gave up 7 bases and V 3 bases, and 9 bases lay outside the gene matches. The CDR3 is 14 amino acids.